Listed here are 11 T cell receptor beta chains from one sample, sequenced in a study of technical replicates of blood from four donors. Produced via immunoSEQ multiplex PCR; TCRdb's table is partial and in-frame only. The sample lists tens of thousands of clones, 86% occurring once. The source material was PBMCs. The receptor source for this set is a human donor in good health. Some clones in this sample may be carry-over from other donors' samples.

In this sample, this clone turned up once. The chain recombines TRBV2 with TRBJ1-6; 7 nucleotides agree with TRBD1. CDR3 length: 14 amino acids. The trim removed 6 bases at V and 6 bases at J, leaving 5 bases unmatched. Per germline, CDR1 SNHLY and CDR2 FYNNEI. The DNA for the CDR3 is TGTGCCAGCAGACTGACAGGGAGTAATTCACCCCTCCACTTT. Translating gives CASRLTGSNSPLHF.

Comment on this clone: The sample holds other DNA sequences that translate to the same CDR3. The chain uses TRBV5-1 and TRBJ2-1, with D unclear. Germline assignment: CDR1 SGHRS and CDR2 YFSETQ. V lost 4 bases and J lost 4, with 12 bases in between. CDR3 length equals 14 residues. The CDR3 loop is CASSPTGGYNEQFF. As DNA, the CDR3 is TGCGCCAGCAGCCCCACTGGCGGATACAATGAGCAGTTCTTC.

This chain connects TRBV11-2 to TRBJ2-5; 7 bases agree with TRBD2. Per the germline V gene, CDR1 is SGHAT and CDR2 is FQNNGV. V shed 0 bases, J shed 1 base, and the junction held 14 bases outside the gene matches. The length of the CDR3 is 19 residues. CDR3 region: CASSLDGVSASGFQETQYF. The CDR3 coding sequence is TGTGCCAGCAGCTTAGATGGGGTGTCGGCTAGCGGATTCCAAGAGACCCAGTACTTC.

The chain links TRBV6-1 to TRBJ2-3; TRBD1 matches 8 bases. CDR1 MNHNS and CDR2 SASEGT come from the germline V gene. The CDR3 runs 15 residues. V lost 1 base, J lost 4 bases, and 4 bases stayed unmatched. Here the CDR3 reads CASSEGQGASDTQYF. CDR3 sequence (DNA): TGTGCCAGCAGTGAAGGTCAGGGGGCCTCAGATACGCAGTATTTT.

The rearrangement links TRBV9 to TRBJ1-6; possibly TRBD1 for D (5 bases). The V end lost 0 bases, the J end lost 8 bases, and 9 bases lay between the germline ends. The CDR3 runs to 14 residues. The V gene's germline CDR1 is SGDLS and CDR2 YYNGEE. CDR3 loop: CASSVGGTDSPLHF. CDR3 bases: TGTGCCAGCAGCGTAGGGGGCACGGATTCACCCCTCCACTTT.

This sequence joins TRBV6-1 and TRBJ1-1; D may be TRBD1 (5 bases). V was shortened by 3 bases and J by 3 bases, with 17 bases between the two germline ends. This CDR3 region has 16 residues. In germline, CDR1 is MNHNS, CDR2 SASEGT. The CDR3 sequence is CASSEEAGGADTEAFF. CDR3 in DNA: TGTGCCAGCAGTGAGGAAGCAGGTGGGGCGGACACTGAAGCTTTCTTT.

This chain joins TRBV30 and TRBJ2-5; 9 bases agree with TRBD1. Trimming took 1 base from V and 5 from J; bases not matched to a gene: 8. CDR3 length equals 15 residues. Germline values: CDR1 GTSNPN, CDR2 SVGIG (reference sequence). The CDR3 DNA reads as TGTGCCTGGAGTGCGGGACAGGGTCTAAGGGAGACCCAGTACTTC. It specifies CAWSAGQGLRETQYF.

This clone was observed a single time. The rearrangement uses TRBV18 and TRBJ2-7, with D possibly matching TRBD2 (5 bases). The germline V gene encodes CDR1 KGHSH and CDR2 LQKENI. This CDR3 is 15 amino acids long. The V end was cut by 5 bases, the J end by 0 bases, with 14 bases between. The CDR3 region has the DNA TGTGCCAGCTCAACCTCAGCGGCAAGCTCCTACGAGCAGTACTTC. Protein sequence: CASSTSAASSYEQYF. The full variable domain, completed using reference TRBV18 and TRBJ2-7, is NAGVMQNPRHLVRRRGQEARLRCSPMKGHSHVYWYRQLPEEGLKFMVYLQKENIIDESGMPKERFSAEFPKEGPSILRIQQVVRGDSAAYFCASSTSAASSYEQYFGPGTRLTVT.

This chain's CDR3 is CASSLASDTQYF. The DNA for the CDR3 is TGTGCCAGCAGCTTAGCCTCAGATACGCAGTATTTT. This sequence joins TRBV11-2 and TRBJ2-3; D not certain. There are 12 residues in the CDR3. V was cut by 1 base and J by 4 bases, with 3 bases left in between. CDR1 and CDR2 from the germline V gene are SGHAT and FQNNGV.

The chain combines TRBV9 with TRBJ2-5, with 13 bases lining up with TRBD2. V gave up 2 bases and J gave up 5 bases; unmatched junction bases: 6. The CDR3 extends over 16 amino acids. Germline V lookup: CDR1 SGDLS, CDR2 YYNGEE. CDR3 nucleotide sequence: TGTGCCAGCAGCGTCAGGACTAGCGGGAGTGCGGAGACCCAGTACTTC. Its protein product is CASSVRTSGSAETQYF.

The rearrangement joins TRBV10-3 to TRBJ1-2; D remains ambiguous. Trimming left V 0 bases short and J 4 bases short, with 9 bases between. Per germline, CDR1 ENHRY and CDR2 SYGVKD. This CDR3 spans 14 amino acids. The CDR3 DNA follows: TGTGCCATCAGTGAGTCGGTGGAGAGCTATGGCTACACCTTC. Translation gives CAISESVESYGYTF.